This T cell receptor (beta chain) was identified during a study of T cells expressing NK-cell markers. TCRdb re-called the 5' RACE reads, yielding one record per CDR3 amino acid sequence without DNA. The sample table includes roughly 450,000 distinct CDR3 sequences. Germline CDR1 MDHEN, CDR2 SYDVKM. The CDR3 totals 15 residues. The material sequenced was blood T cells: a sorted CD56 or NKG2C T cell subset, CD4+ or CD8+ T cells, or bulk PBMC T cells (not recorded which). V and J are TRBV28 and TRBJ1-4. The clonotype comes from a woman between 45 and 60 years old in good health. The CDR3 sequence: CASSLYRHTNEKLFF.